This TCR beta chain emerged from a study of PD-L1 blockade in urothelial cancer. This CDR3 contains 15 residues. Germline CDR1 LNHDA, CDR2 SQIVND (reference sequence). The ends lost 1 base at V and 3 bases at J; junction bases unmatched: 5. The repertoire was sequenced with immunoSEQ multiplex PCR; TCRdb's copy has only in-frame clones and lacks some. This repertoire shows approximately 70,000 clones, 84% found once; its top ten account for around a tenth. Time point meaning: pretreatment peripheral blood. The receptor's source is a woman between 65 and 79 years old with urothelial cancer. V gene TRBV19 combines with J gene TRBJ1-1; 7 bases are a match to TRBD1. The material sequenced was PBMCs, taken around atezolizumab (anti-PD-L1) treatment. The DNA for the CDR3 is TGTGCCAGTAGTATAGGGGGGACAGCGTACACTGAAGCTTTCTTT. Protein product: CASSIGGTAYTEAFF.